The next 2 T cell receptor beta chains were all read from a single sample in a study of response to subunit inactivated influenza vaccine. TCRdb independently ran MiXCR on the RT-PCR reads; one entry per CDR3 protein. This sample carries under 750,000 distinct CDR3 sequences, 12% of them seen once, and the ten largest clones take roughly 10%. Sequenced here: PBMCs from blood, sampled on the day of vaccination. These receptor sequences come from a man in his forties or fifties who received an inactivated influenza vaccine.

In this sample, this clonotype turned up a few times. The chain uses TRBV5-1 and TRBJ2-7; D is ambiguous. V was trimmed by 0 bases and J by 2 bases, leaving 9 bases between them. Germline lookup yields CDR1 SGHRS and CDR2 YFSETQ. The CDR3 sequence is 14 residues long. The CDR3 coding sequence is TGCGCCAGCAGCTTGGACACCTTAACCTACGAGCAGTACTTC. Translated: CASSLDTLTYEQYF.

The genes are TRBV6-1 and TRBJ1-5; 7 nucleotides align to TRBD1. CDR1 MNHNS and CDR2 SASEGT come from the germline V gene. CDR3 size: 14 residues. V shed 6 bases and J 6 bases; nucleotides not matched to a gene: 8. This chain's CDR3 is CASSPGGGGQPQHF. The CDR3 DNA sequence: TGTGCCAGCAGCCCCGGAGGGGGCGGTCAGCCCCAGCATTTT.